The 5 T cell receptor beta chains below all came from one sample that was sequenced in a study of identical twins. TCRdb re-derived calls from the 5' RACE reads in MiXCR, one entry per CDR3 protein. The sample yields around 670,000 distinct CDR3 sequences, roughly 6% seen once. The material sequenced was naive T cells sorted from blood. The source is a man aged 18 to 29 in good health.

This chain joins TRBV7-9 and TRBJ1-1; no clear D gene. Germline CDR1 is SEHNR and CDR2 is FQNEAQ (reference sequence). The V and J ends lost 4 bases and 8 bases respectively, with 11 bases between them. The CDR3 loop spans 12 amino acids. CDR3 protein: CASSSLTVEAFF. The CDR3 DNA reads as TGTGCCAGCAGCTCGCTGACTGTAGAAGCTTTCTTT.

This clonotype was recorded a few times. This sequence joins TRBV11-1 and TRBJ2-5; perhaps TRBD2 as D (6 bases). The germline gives CDR1 SGHAT, CDR2 FQDESV (reference sequence). With 4 bases removed from V and 2 bases from J, the gap between germline ends came to 23 bases. The CDR3 sequence is 18 residues long. The CDR3 DNA is TGTGCCAGCAGCTCCAGACCCGGAGGGACCGGGACGCAAGAGACCCAGTACTTC. This translates into CASSSRPGGTGTQETQYF.

This clonotype has just a few counts. The chain uses TRBV12-3 or TRBV12-4 and TRBJ1-1; D is undetermined. V shed 1 base and J shed 11 bases, with 17 bases lying between them. This CDR3 comprises 14 residues. For the CDR3, the DNA is TGTGCCAGCAGTTTAGACTTGACCCTGCCGGGGGCTTTCTTT. Translated, it gives CASSLDLTLPGAFF.

This clonotype has more than one count but fewer than ten. The chain couples TRBV3-1 to TRBJ1-5; tentatively, D is TRBD1 (6 bases). Germline-derived CDR1 and CDR2 are LGHDT and YNNKEL (reference sequence). This CDR3 region has 15 residues. V was cut by 0 bases and J by 6 bases, with 12 bases left in between. This CDR3 reads CASSQDWSGAQPQHF. The DNA for the CDR3 is TGTGCCAGCAGCCAAGATTGGTCAGGGGCTCAGCCCCAGCATTTT.

This clonotype has a handful of counts. One end of the junction is discordant with germline, which a read error may explain. The chain uses TRBV18 and TRBJ1-1; TRBD1 aligns across 7 bases. The CDR3 covers 15 residues. Germline V lookup: CDR1 KGHSH, CDR2 LQKENI. CDR3: CASSPNTGVNAEAFF. CDR3 bases: TGTGCCAGCTCTCCAAACACAGGGGTGAACGCTGAAGCTTTCTTT.